This entry lists 8 T cell receptor beta chains sequenced from one sample in a study of regulatory T cells in long-lasting Graves disease. Combining iRepertoire HTBI primers with Arm-PCR of CDR3 regions, the authors built TCR beta libraries. Each CDR3 protein is one row after TCRdb ran MiXCR on the multiplex PCR reads. Of about 500,000 distinct CDR3 sequences listed, 15% to 20% were seen once; the top ten hold 12%. Specified time point: newly diagnosed GD, antithyroid drugs for less than 3 months. Isolated PBMC RNA provided the starting material for the TCR library. These data also formed part of another study, on T cells in Graves' hyperthyroidism and ophthalmopathy.

Material: peripheral blood mononuclear cells (PBMCs), obtained at new diagnosis, from a patient treated with antithyroid drugs. The receptors shown here come from a man in his forties or fifties with Graves disease.

At least ten counts were recorded for this clonotype. The chain carries TRBV28 and TRBJ2-3; TRBD2 agrees at 14 bases. This CDR3 is built from 16 residues. CDR1 MDHEN and CDR2 SYDVKM come from the germline V gene. Trimming took 4 bases from V and 5 from J; bases not matched to a gene: 5. CDR3 nucleotides: TGTGCCAGCAGTTCCGCCGGGACTAGCGGGAGAGATACGCAGTATTTT. Protein product: CASSSAGTSGRDTQYF.

About this clonotype itself: An end of the junction does not agree with germline; a read error may underlie this. The chain couples TRBV10-2 to TRBJ2-7; TRBD2 matches at 7 bases. Germline V lookup: CDR1 WSHSY, CDR2 SAAADI. The CDR3 loop spans 12 amino acids. CDR3 sequence: CAGRLSSGEQYF. In nucleotides, the CDR3 is TGCGCCGGCAGACTCTCTAGCGGTGAGCAGTACTTC.

This clonotype was observed a handful of times. The rearrangement joins TRBV10-3 to TRBJ2-1; 9 bases fit TRBD2. The CDR3 is 15 residues long. Germline CDR1 and CDR2: ENHRY and SYGVKD. Trimming took 4 bases from V and 1 from J; bases not matched to a gene: 2. CDR3 DNA sequence: TGTGCCATCAGTGTCCTAGCGGGATCCTACAATGAGCAGTTCTTC. Its translation is CAISVLAGSYNEQFF.

This clonotype was counted many times. This chain uses TRBV7-3 with TRBJ2-7; no definite D call. Trimming removed 5 bases at V and 3 bases at J, with 11 bases between. CDR3 size: 13 residues. Germline V CDR1 and CDR2: SGHTA, FQGTGA. The CDR3 DNA follows: TGTGCCAGCAGCCCCTCGAAGGGCTACGAGCAGTACTTC. Protein: CASSPSKGYEQYF.

There are a few counts of this clonotype. This sequence joins TRBV9 and TRBJ2-7, with TRBD1 matching over 9 bases. Germline assignment: CDR1 SGDLS and CDR2 YYNGEE. Trimming took 2 bases from V and 5 from J; bases not matched to a gene: 5. The CDR3 covers 14 residues. DNA for the CDR3: TGTGCCAGCAGCGTCCAGACAGGGGGTGACGAGCAGTACTTC. The encoded protein is CASSVQTGGDEQYF.

This rearrangement joins TRBV27 to TRBJ2-1, with D tentatively TRBD2 (6 bases). The CDR3 totals 14 residues. V was pared by 0 bases and J by 4 bases, with 7 bases between. Germline lookup yields CDR1 MNHEY and CDR2 SMNVEV (reference sequence). CDR3 nucleotide sequence: TGTGCCAGCAGTTTATCCCGGGAGTACAATGAGCAGTTCTTC. Protein sequence: CASSLSREYNEQFF.

This clonotype was picked up many times. The chain links TRBV12-5 to TRBJ2-7; D is possibly TRBD2 (6 bases). The CDR3 sequence is 14 residues long. V lost 1 base and J lost 6, with 13 bases in between. The germline V gene encodes CDR1 LGHNT and CDR2 FRNRAP. The CDR3, as DNA: TGTGCTAGTGGTTTGGGGGACTCACGAGGCGAGCAGTACTTC. As protein: CASGLGDSRGEQYF.

This clonotype came up a few times. The chain uses TRBV27 and TRBJ2-2; 9 nucleotides match TRBD2. This CDR3 has 15 amino acids. Germline CDR1 MNHEY, CDR2 SMNVEV (reference sequence). V trimming: 4 bases; J trimming: 6 bases; junction bases outside the gene matches: 6. The CDR3, as DNA: TGTGCCAGCAGTTATAGCGGGAGCTGGGCCGGGGAGCTGTTTTTT. It yields the protein CASSYSGSWAGELFF.